This T cell receptor (beta chain) was profiled in a study of PD-1 blockade in classical Hodgkin lymphoma. This clone was recorded only once. Patients all relapsed after autologous stem cell transplantation, and there was variation in brentuximab vedotin exposure. Profiling relied on immunoSEQ multiplex PCR, and the TCRdb table lists in-frame clones only, not all of them. The sample has some 43,000 clones; 70% to 90% are singletons. CDR3 size: 15 residues. Trimming at V came to 2 bases and at J to 6 bases, leaving 8 bases not matched to a gene. Germline V lookup: CDR1 MRHNA, CDR2 SNTAGT. The receptor comes from a human donor with classical Hodgkin lymphoma. This chain links TRBV6-4 with TRBJ2-3, with TRBD1 identical over 7 bases. The sample here was peripheral blood mononuclear cells (PBMCs), taken before the second cycle of nivolumab. The CDR3 DNA follows: TGTGCCAGCAGTGACCAAACAGGGGCGGTGGATACGCAGTATTTT. It codes for CASSDQTGAVDTQYF.